The present entry profiles one TCR beta chain with its context. This entry comes from a study of cytomegalovirus exposure and HLA in healthy donors. Germline CDR1 is SQVTM and CDR2 is ANQGSEA. The CDR3 covers 15 residues. V dropped 8 bases and J dropped 2; count of bases not matched to a gene: 8. In the PCR, 60 Vbeta and 13 Jbeta primers were used. Sequencing used immunoSEQ multiplex PCR; TCRdb keeps in-frame clones, though not all of them. The repertoire holds some 110,000 clones, roughly a tenth seen once, with about 5.7% in the top ten. The sample taken for sequencing was PBMCs. The clonotype comes from a man aged 40-49 years in good health and CMV-seropositive. V and J are TRBV29-1 and TRBJ2-3, with 12 positions matching TRBD2. For the CDR3, the DNA is TGCAGCATCGCCGGGACTAGCGGGTACACAGATACGCAGTATTTT. Amino acids: CSIAGTSGYTDTQYF.